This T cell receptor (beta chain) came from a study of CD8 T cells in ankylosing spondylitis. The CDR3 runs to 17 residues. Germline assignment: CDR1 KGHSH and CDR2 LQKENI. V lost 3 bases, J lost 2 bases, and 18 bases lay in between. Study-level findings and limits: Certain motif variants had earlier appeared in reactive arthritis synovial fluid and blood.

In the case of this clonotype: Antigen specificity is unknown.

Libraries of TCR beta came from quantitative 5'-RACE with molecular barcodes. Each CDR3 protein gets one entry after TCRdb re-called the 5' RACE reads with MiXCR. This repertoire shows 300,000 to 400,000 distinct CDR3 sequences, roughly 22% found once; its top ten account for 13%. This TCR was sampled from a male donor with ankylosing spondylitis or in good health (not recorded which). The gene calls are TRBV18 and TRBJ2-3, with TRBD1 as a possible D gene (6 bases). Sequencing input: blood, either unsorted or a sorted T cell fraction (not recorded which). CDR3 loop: CASSPSAMDRNTDTQYF. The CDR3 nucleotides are TGTGCCAGCTCACCTAGCGCAATGGACAGAAACACAGATACGCAGTATTTT.